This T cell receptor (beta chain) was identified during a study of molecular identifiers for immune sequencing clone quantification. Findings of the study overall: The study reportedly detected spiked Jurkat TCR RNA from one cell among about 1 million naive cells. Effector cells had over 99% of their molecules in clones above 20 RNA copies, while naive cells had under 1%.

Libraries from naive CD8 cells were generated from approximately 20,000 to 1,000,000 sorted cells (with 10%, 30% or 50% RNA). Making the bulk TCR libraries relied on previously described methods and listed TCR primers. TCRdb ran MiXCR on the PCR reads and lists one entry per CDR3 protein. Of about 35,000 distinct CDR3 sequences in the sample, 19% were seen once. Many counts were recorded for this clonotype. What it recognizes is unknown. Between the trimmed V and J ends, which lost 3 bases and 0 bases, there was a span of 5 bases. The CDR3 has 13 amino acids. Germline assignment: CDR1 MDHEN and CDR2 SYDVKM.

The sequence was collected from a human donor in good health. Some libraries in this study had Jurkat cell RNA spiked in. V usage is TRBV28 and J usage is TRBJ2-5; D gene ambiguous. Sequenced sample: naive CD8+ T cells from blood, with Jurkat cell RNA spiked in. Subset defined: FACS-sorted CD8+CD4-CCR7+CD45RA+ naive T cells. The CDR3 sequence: CASSLQDQETQYF. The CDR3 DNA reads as TGTGCCAGCAGTTTGCAGGACCAAGAGACCCAGTACTTC.